The next 3 T cell receptor beta chains were all read from a single sample in a study of blood T cell repertoires in COVID-19. Clones were read by immunoSEQ multiplex PCR, and TCRdb kept only the in-frame ones, dropping some. The data show over 60,000 clones, approximately 84% seen once. Sequencing used peripheral blood. These receptors all stem from a human donor in a cohort sampled during active COVID-19.

This sequence joins TRBV4-1 and TRBJ2-1; 11 bases agree with TRBD2. The CDR3 extends over 19 amino acids. The J segment lost 6 bases and the V segment lost 1 base, leaving 14 bases of the junction unmatched. Germline V gives CDR1 MGHRA, CDR2 YSYEKL. The CDR3 nucleotides read TGCGCCAGCAGCCAAGTAGGCTTTCGGGCTAGCGGGAGGAGCAATGAGCAGTTCTTC. Protein: CASSQVGFRASGRSNEQFF.

V and J are TRBV7-9 and TRBJ1-3; 7 bases fit TRBD1. Germline V gene data show CDR1 as SEHNR and CDR2 as FQNEAQ (reference sequence). This CDR3 spans 14 amino acids. Trimming took 4 bases from V and 9 from J; bases not matched to a gene: 9. This CDR3 reads CASSSSDRERTIYF. In DNA, the CDR3 is TGTGCCAGCAGCTCCAGTGACAGGGAGCGCACCATATATTTT.

The V gene is TRBV7-3, the J gene TRBJ1-2, with unresolved D. The germline V gene encodes CDR1 SGHTA and CDR2 FQGTGA. The germline V and J ends were trimmed by 5 bases and 0 bases, with 19 bases remaining between them. The CDR3 runs 17 residues. The CDR3 sequence is CASSHFINSVSNYGYTF. The CDR3 region has the DNA TGTGCCAGCAGCCACTTCATAAATTCGGTTTCTAACTATGGCTACACCTTC. The variable domain in full, completed from reference TRBV7-3 and TRBJ1-2, reads GAGVSQTPSNKVTEKGKYVELRCDPISGHTALYWYRQSLGQGPEFLIYFQGTGAADDSGLPNDRFFAVRPEGSVSTLKIQRTERGDSAVYLCASSHFINSVSNYGYTFGSGTRLTVV.